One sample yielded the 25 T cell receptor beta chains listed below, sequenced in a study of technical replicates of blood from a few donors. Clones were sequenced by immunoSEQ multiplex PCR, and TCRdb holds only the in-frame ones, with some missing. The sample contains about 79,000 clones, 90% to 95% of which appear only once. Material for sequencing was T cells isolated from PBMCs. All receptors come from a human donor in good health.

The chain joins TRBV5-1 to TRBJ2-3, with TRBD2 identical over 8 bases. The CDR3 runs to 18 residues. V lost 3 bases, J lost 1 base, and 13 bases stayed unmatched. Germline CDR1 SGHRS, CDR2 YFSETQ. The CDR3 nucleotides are TGCGCCAGCAGCTCTTTAGCTTGGCCAGCGGGGGGCACAGATACGCAGTATTTT. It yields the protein CASSSLAWPAGGTDTQYF.

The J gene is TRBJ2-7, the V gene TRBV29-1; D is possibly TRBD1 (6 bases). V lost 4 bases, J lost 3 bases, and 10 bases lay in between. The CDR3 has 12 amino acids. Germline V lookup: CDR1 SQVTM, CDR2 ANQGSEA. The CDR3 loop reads CSVAWTDYEQYF. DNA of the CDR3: TGCAGCGTTGCGTGGACAGACTACGAGCAGTACTTC.

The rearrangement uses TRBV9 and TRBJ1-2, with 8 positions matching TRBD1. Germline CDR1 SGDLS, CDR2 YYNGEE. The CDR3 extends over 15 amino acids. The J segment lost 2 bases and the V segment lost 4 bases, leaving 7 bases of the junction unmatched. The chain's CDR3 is CASSSRTGKNYGYTF. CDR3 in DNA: TGTGCCAGCAGCTCGCGGACAGGGAAAAACTATGGCTACACCTTC.

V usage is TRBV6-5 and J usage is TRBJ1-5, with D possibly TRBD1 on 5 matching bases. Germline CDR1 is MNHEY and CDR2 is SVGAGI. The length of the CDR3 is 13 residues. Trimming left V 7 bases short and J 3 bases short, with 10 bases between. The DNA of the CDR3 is TGTGCCAGCAAGTCAGGGTTCAATCAGCCCCAGCATTTT. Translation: CASKSGFNQPQHF.

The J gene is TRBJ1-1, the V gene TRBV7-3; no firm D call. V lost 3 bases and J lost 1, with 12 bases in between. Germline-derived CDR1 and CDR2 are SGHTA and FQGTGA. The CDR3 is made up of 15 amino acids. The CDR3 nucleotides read TGTGCCAGCAGCTTGAGTTTTGTCCCGAACACTGAAGCTTTCTTT. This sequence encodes CASSLSFVPNTEAFF.

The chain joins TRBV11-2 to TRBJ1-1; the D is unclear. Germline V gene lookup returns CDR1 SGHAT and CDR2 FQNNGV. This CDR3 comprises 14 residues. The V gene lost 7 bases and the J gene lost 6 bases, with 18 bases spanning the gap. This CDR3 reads CASTLGVHWSEAFF. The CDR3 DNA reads TGTGCCAGCACCCTCGGGGTCCACTGGTCTGAAGCTTTCTTT.

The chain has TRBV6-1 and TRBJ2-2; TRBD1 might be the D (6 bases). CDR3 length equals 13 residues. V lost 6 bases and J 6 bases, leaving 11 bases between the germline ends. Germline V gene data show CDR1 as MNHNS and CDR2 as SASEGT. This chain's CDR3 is CASRKGVPGELFF. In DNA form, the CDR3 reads TGTGCCAGCAGGAAGGGGGTCCCCGGGGAGCTGTTTTTT.

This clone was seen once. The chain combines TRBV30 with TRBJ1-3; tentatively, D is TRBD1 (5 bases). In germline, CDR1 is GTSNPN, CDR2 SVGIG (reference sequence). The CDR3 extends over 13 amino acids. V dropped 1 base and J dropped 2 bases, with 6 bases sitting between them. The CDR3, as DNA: TGTGCCTGGAGTGGACAGACTGGAAACACCATATATTTT. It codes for CAWSGQTGNTIYF.

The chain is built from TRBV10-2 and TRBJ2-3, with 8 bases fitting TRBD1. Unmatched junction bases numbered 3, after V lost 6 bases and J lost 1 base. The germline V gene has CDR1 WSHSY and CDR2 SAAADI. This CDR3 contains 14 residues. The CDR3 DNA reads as TGCGCCAGCAGGCCGGGACAGGGCACAGATACGCAGTATTTT. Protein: CASRPGQGTDTQYF.

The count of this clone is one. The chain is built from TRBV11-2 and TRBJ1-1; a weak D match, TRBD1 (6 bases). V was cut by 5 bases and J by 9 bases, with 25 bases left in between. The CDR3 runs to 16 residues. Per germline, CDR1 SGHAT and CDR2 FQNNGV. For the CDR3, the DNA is TGTGCCAGCAGCCAAAAAATAACAGGAATGGACAGTAAAGCTTTCTTT. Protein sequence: CASSQKITGMDSKAFF.

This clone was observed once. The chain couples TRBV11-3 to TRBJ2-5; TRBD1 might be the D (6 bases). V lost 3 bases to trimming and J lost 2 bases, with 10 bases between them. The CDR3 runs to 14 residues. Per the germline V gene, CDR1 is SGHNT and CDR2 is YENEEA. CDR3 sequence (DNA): TGTGCCAGCAGCTTGACAGGCGATCAAGAGACCCAGTACTTC. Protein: CASSLTGDQETQYF.

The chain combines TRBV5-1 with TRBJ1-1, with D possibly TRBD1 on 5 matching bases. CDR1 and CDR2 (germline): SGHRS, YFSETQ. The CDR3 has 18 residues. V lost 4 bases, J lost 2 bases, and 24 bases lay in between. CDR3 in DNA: TGCGCCAGCAGCCTGGTTCTGGCGGGGACCGGCCTCAACACTGAAGCTTTCTTT. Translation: CASSLVLAGTGLNTEAFF.

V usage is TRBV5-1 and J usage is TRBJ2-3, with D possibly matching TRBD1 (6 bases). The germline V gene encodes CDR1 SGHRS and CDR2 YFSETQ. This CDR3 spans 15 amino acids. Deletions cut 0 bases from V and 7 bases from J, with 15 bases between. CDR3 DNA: TGCGCCAGCAGCTTGGAGGCAGGGGTTGTGAATACGCAGTATTTT. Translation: CASSLEAGVVNTQYF. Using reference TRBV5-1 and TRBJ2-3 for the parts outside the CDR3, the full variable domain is KAGVTQTPRYLIKTRGQQVTLSCSPISGHRSVSWYQQTPGQGLQFLFEYFSETQRNKGNFPGRFSGRQFSNSRSEMNVSTLELGDSALYLCASSLEAGVVNTQYFGPGTRLTVL.

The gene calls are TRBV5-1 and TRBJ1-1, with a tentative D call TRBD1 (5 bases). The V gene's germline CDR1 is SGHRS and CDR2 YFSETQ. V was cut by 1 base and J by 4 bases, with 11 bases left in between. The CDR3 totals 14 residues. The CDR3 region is CASSLPDGGTEAFF. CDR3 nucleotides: TGCGCCAGCAGCTTGCCTGACGGGGGCACTGAAGCTTTCTTT.

The CDR3 region has the DNA TGTGCCAGCAGCTTAGACCTCTTCCCCTACGAGCAGTACTTC. Amino acids: CASSLDLFPYEQYF. The chain has TRBV11-3 and TRBJ2-7; no firm D call. CDR3 length: 14 amino acids. The germline CDR1 and CDR2 sequences are SGHNT and YENEEA. Trimming pared 0 bases from V and 2 bases from J, leaving 8 bases between.

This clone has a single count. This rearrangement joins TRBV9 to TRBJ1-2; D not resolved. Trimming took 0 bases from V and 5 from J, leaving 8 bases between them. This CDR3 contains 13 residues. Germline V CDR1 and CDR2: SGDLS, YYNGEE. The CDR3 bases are TGTGCCAGCAGCGTAGATAGTGGTTATGGCTACACCTTC. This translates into CASSVDSGYGYTF.

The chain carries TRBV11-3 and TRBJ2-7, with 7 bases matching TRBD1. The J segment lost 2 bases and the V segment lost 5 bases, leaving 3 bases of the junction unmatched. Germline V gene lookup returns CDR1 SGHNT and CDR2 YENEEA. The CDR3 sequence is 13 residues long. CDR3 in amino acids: CASSKTGAYEQYF. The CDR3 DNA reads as TGTGCCAGCAGCAAAACAGGGGCCTACGAGCAGTACTTC.

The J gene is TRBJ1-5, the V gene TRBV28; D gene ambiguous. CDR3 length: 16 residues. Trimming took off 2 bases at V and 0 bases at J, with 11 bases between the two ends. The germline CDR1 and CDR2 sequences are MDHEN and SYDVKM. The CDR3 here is CASSLVAGRSNQPQHF. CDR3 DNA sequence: TGTGCCAGCAGTTTAGTCGCGGGCCGTAGCAATCAGCCCCAGCATTTT.

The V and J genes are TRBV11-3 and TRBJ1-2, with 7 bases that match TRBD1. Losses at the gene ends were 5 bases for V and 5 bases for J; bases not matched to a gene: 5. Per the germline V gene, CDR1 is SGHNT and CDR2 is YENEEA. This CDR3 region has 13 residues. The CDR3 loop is CASSPRTGYGYTF. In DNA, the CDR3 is TGTGCCAGCAGCCCCCGGACAGGATATGGCTACACCTTC.

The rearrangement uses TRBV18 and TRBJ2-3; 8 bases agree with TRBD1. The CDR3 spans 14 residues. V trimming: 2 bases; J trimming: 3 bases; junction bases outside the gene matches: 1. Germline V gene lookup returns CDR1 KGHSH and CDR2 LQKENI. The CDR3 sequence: CASSPRTGTDTQYF. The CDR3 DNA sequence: TGTGCCAGCTCACCAAGGACAGGGACAGATACGCAGTATTTT.

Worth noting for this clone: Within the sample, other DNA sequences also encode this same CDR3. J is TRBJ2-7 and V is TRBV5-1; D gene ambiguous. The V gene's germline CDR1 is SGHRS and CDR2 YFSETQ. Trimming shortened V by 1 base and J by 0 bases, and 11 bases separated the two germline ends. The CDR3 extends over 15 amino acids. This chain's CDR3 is CASSLSSGSSYEQYF. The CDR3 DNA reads TGCGCCAGCAGCTTGAGCTCGGGTAGCTCCTACGAGCAGTACTTC.

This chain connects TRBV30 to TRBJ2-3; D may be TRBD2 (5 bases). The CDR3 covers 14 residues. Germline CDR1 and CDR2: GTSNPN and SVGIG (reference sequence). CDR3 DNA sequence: TGTGCACATCAAGAGGGCGCTAGCACAGATACGCAGTATTTT. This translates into CAHQEGASTDTQYF.

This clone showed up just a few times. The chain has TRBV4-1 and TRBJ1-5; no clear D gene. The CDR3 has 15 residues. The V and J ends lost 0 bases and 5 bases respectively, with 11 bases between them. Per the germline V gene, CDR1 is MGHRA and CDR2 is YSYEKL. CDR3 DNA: TGCGCCAGCAGCCAAGATGAGACTTGGGATCAGCCCCAGCATTTT. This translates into CASSQDETWDQPQHF.

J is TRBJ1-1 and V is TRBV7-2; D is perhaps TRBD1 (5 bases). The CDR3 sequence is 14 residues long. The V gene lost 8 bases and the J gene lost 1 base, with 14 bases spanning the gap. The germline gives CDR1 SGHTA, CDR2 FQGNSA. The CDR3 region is CASGTWGANTEAFF. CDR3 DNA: TGTGCCAGCGGGACTTGGGGAGCGAACACTGAAGCTTTCTTT.

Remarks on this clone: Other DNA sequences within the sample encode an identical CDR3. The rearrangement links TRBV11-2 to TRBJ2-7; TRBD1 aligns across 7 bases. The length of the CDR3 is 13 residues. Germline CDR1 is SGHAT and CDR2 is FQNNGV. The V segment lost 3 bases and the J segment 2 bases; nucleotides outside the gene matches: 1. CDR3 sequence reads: CASSFGTAYEQYF. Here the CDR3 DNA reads TGTGCCAGCAGCTTTGGGACAGCCTACGAGCAGTACTTC.